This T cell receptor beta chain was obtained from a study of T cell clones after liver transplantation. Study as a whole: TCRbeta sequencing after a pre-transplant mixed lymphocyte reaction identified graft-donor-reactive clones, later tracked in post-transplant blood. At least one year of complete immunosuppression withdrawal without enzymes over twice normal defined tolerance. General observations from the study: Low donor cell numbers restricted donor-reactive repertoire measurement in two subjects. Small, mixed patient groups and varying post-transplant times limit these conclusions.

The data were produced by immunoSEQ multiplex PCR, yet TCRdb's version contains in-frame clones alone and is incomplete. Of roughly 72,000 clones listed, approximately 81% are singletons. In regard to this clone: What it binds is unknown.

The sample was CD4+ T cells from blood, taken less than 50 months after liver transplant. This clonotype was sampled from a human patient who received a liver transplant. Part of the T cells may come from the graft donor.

The CDR3, as DNA: TGCGCCAGCAGCCTAGGGGGAACAGGGGATCGCGAGCAGTACTTC. Translation gives CASSLGGTGDREQYF. The V call is TRBV4-3, the J call TRBJ2-7, with 7 bases matching TRBD1. CDR1 LGHNA and CDR2 YSLEER come from the germline V gene. V dropped 4 bases and J dropped 6; count of bases not matched to a gene: 12. The CDR3 loop spans 15 amino acids.